These T cell receptor beta chains were read from a single sample in a study of blood T cell repertoires in COVID-19. Clones were read by immunoSEQ multiplex PCR, and TCRdb kept only the in-frame ones, dropping some. The data contain about 480,000 clones, approximately 90% of them seen just once; the ten biggest clones take up around 7.9%. Specimen: PBMCs or T cells enriched from blood (not recorded which). These receptors were collected from a woman in her sixties who had recovered from COVID-19. Each CDR3 is given with its conserved first and last residue. The D gene is left open where the match is weak. Not all rows give a size; the values are once, few, many and, for expanded clones, a class.

TRBV5-5	-	TRBJ2-7	TRBD1	CASSFGTGGYEQYF	TGTGCCAGCAGCTTTGGGACAGGGGGCTACGAGCAGTACTTC
TRBV24-1	-	TRBJ2-5	TRBD2	CATGAGGGRTQYF	TGTGCCACCGGAGCGGGGGGGGGACGGACCCAGTACTTC
TRBV12-3/TRBV12-4	-	TRBJ2-5	-	CASSFVAETQYF	TGTGCCAGCAGTTTTGTTGCGGAGACCCAGTACTTC
TRBV21-1	-	TRBJ1-2	-	CASSKQIDFYGYTF	TGTGCCAGCAGCAAACAGATCGATTTCTATGGCTACACCTTC
TRBV4-1	-	TRBJ1-2	-	CASSSSGGYTF	TGCGCCAGCAGCTCCAGCGGGGGCTACACCTTC
TRBV28	few	TRBJ2-6	-	CASRSSSGANVLTF	TGTGCCAGCAGATCTAGCTCTGGGGCCAACGTCCTGACTTTC
TRBV27	-	TRBJ1-4	-	CASSFYGLTNEKLFF	TGTGCCAGCAGTTTCTACGGTCTAACTAATGAAAAACTGTTTTTT
TRBV11-2	-	TRBJ2-7	TRBD2	CASSEAGVEQYF	TGTGCCAGCAGCGAGGCGGGGGTCGAGCAGTACTTC
TRBV27	few	TRBJ1-5	-	CASSTGSVIQPQHF	TGTGCCAGCTCGACGGGGAGTGTTATTCAGCCCCAGCATTTT
TRBV6-5	-	TRBJ2-5	-	CASSYWGRETQYF	TGTGCCAGCAGTTATTGGGGGCGAGAGACCCAGTACTTC
TRBV14	-	TRBJ1-2	-	CASSQGNQGAAGYTF	TGTGCCAGCAGCCAAGGAAATCAGGGTGCGGCTGGCTACACCTTC
TRBV5-1	few	TRBJ2-7	TRBD2	CASSLLASGGSYEQYF	TGCGCCAGCAGCTTGTTGGCTAGCGGGGGATCCTACGAGCAGTACTTC
TRBV6-1	once	TRBJ2-3	-	CASSENGAGGRTDTQYF	TGTGCCAGCAGTGAAAACGGGGCAGGTGGGAGGACAGATACGCAGTATTTT
TRBV5-1	-	TRBJ2-5	-	CASSLGGKQETQYF	TGCGCCAGCAGCTTGGGCGGGAAACAAGAGACCCAGTACTTC
TRBV5-4	-	TRBJ2-7	-	CASSSSRPTAEQYF	TGTGCCAGCAGCTCCTCTAGGCCCACGGCCGAGCAGTACTTC